Sequencing of this TCR beta chain was carried out in a study of blood T cells in healthy people across ages. Germline V gene lookup returns CDR1 DFQATT and CDR2 SNEGSKA (reference sequence). There are 15 residues in the CDR3. The V end lost 0 bases, the J end lost 7 bases, and 19 bases lay between the germline ends. Alongside a J-beta primer mix, a sample-barcoded 5' primer served in a second PCR lasting roughly 7 to 12 cycles. A single record per CDR3 protein comes from TCRdb applying MiXCR to the 5' RACE reads. There are about 760,000 distinct CDR3 sequences in the sample; 45% to 70% occur only once, and roughly 25% lies in the top ten. There are a few counts of this clonotype.

This TCR was recovered from a man aged 35-49 years in good health. This sequence joins TRBV20-1 and TRBJ2-7, with D perhaps being TRBD1 or TRBD2 (5 bases each). Sequenced: blood. CDR3 amino acids: CSARETTGSRGEQYF. Written as DNA, the CDR3 is TGCAGTGCTAGAGAGACCACAGGCTCGAGGGGAGAGCAGTACTTC.